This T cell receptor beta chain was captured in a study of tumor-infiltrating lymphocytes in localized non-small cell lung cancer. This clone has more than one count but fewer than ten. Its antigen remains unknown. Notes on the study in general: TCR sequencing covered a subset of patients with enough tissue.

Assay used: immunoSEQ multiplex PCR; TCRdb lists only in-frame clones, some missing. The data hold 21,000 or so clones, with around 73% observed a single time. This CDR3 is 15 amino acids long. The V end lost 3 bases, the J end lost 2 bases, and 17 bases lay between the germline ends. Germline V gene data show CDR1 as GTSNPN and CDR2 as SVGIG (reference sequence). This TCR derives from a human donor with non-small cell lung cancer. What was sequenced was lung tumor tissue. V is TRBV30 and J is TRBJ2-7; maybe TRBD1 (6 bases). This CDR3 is CAWRGTGRLPYEQYF. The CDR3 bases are TGTGCCTGGAGGGGAACAGGGCGCCTACCCTACGAGCAGTACTTC.